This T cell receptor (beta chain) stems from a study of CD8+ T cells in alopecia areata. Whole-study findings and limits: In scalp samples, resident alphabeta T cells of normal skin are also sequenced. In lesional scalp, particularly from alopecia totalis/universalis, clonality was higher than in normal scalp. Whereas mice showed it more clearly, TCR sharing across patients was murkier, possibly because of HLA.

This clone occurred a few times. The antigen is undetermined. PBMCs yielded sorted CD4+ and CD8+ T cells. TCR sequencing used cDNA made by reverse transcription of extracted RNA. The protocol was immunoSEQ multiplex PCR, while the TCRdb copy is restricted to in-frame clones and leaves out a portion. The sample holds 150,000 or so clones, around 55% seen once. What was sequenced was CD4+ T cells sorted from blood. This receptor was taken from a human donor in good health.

This chain's CDR3 is CASSLGTAPGELFF. The CDR3 DNA follows: TGTGCCAGCAGCCTCGGGACAGCCCCCGGGGAGCTGTTTTTT. The V call is TRBV7-3, the J call TRBJ2-2; 7 bases match TRBD1. Per germline, CDR1 SGHTA and CDR2 FQGTGA. The CDR3 runs to 14 residues. Germline trimming cut 5 bases from V and 6 bases from J; bases unmatched to any gene: 6.